This is a list of T cell receptor beta chains from one sample in a study of shared clonotypes between healthy human individuals. TCRdb's table, derived via immunoSEQ multiplex PCR, lists solely in-frame clones and lacks some. The table has roughly 640,000 clones, around 97% seen once. Sequencing was done on a sample of naive CD4+ T cells sorted from blood. The source is a woman aged 25-40 years in good health. The CDR3 runs from the conserved cysteine through the conserved F or W. The D gene is left open where the match is weak. Expanded clones get a size class; other rows say once, few or many, or leave the size out.

CDR3 protein	CDR3 DNA	D gene	J gene	CDR3 length	V gene	clone size
CASSSGGGGSRNEQFF	TGTGCCAGCAGCTCCGGGGGGGGAGGCTCGAGGAATGAGCAGTTCTTC	TRBD2	TRBJ2-1	16	TRBV7-9	NA
CASSPREASTHEQYF	TGTGCCAGCTCACCAAGGGAAGCCTCAACGCACGAGCAGTACTTC	NA	TRBJ2-7	15	TRBV18	NA
CASRDRASGNTIYF	TGTGCCAGCCGGGACAGGGCCTCTGGAAACACCATATATTTT	TRBD1	TRBJ1-3	14	TRBV28	NA
CASVDQQGVNEKLFF	TGTGCCAGCGTCGACCAACAGGGGGTTAATGAAAAACTGTTTTTT	TRBD1	TRBJ1-4	15	TRBV6-6	NA
CASSLKGAWPQHF	TGCGCCAGCAGCTTGAAAGGTGCATGGCCCCAGCATTTT	NA	TRBJ1-5	13	TRBV5-1	NA
CASTAGLAGASGANVLTF	TGTGCCAGCACTGCCGGACTAGCGGGAGCGTCTGGGGCCAACGTCCTGACTTTC	TRBD2	TRBJ2-6	18	TRBV7-8	NA
CASSSSPLAAHAHNEQFF	TGTGCCAGCAGCTCAAGCCCACTAGCGGCACATGCTCACAATGAGCAGTTCTTC	TRBD2	TRBJ2-1	18	TRBV7-9	NA
CASHKGVSNQPQHF	TGTGCCAGCCATAAGGGCGTAAGCAATCAGCCCCAGCATTTT	NA	TRBJ1-5	14	TRBV28	NA
CASSTSSGGNNEQFF	TGTGCCAGTAGTACGTCGTCGGGGGGAAACAATGAGCAGTTCTTC	TRBD2	TRBJ2-1	15	TRBV19	once
CASSYKQGPTDEQFF	TGTGCCAGCAGTTACAAACAGGGACCTACGGATGAGCAGTTCTTC	NA	TRBJ2-1	15	TRBV6-6	NA
CASSPSEGGNSPLHF	TGTGCCAGCAGCCCCTCCGAGGGCGGCAATTCACCCCTCCACTTT	NA	TRBJ1-6	15	TRBV5-4	NA
CASSTSPRDRVFNQPQHF	TGTGCCAGTAGTACCAGCCCCCGGGACAGGGTGTTCAATCAGCCCCAGCATTTT	TRBD1	TRBJ1-5	18	TRBV19	NA
CASSQGGVRGNTGELFF	TGCGCCAGCAGCCAAGGGGGGGTCAGGGGTAACACCGGGGAGCTGTTTTTT	NA	TRBJ2-2	17	TRBV4-1	NA
CASSEVYSGANVLTF	TGTGCCAGCAGTGAAGTGTACTCTGGGGCCAACGTCCTGACTTTC	NA	TRBJ2-6	15	TRBV6-1	NA
CASSAGGTDTQYF	TGTGCCAGCTCGGCGGGAGGCACAGATACGCAGTATTTT	TRBD2	TRBJ2-3	13	TRBV18	NA
CASRGLAGKGSAKNIQYF	TGTGCCAGCAGGGGACTAGCGGGAAAGGGTTCCGCCAAAAACATTCAGTACTTC	TRBD2	TRBJ2-4	18	TRBV2	NA